The rows below give T cell receptor beta chains drawn from one sample of a study of T cells in Graves' hyperthyroidism and ophthalmopathy. MiXCR, run by TCRdb on the multiplex PCR reads, gives a single entry per CDR3 protein. The profile covers approximately 710,000 distinct CDR3 sequences, with 17% appearing a single time and roughly a sixth taken by the ten largest. Sequenced material: blood. The receptors stem from a man aged 45-65 years with Graves' hyperthyroidism. Both conserved end residues are trimmed from each CDR3. Clone size is shown for a subset of rows, as once, few, many or a class of expanded clone.

clone size: many
J gene: TRBJ2-7
V gene: TRBV19
CDR3 protein: ASSLRGATGTYEQY

clone size: many
J gene: TRBJ1-5
V gene: TRBV12-3/TRBV12-4
CDR3 protein: ASSPGGEPQH

clone size: few
J gene: TRBJ2-3
V gene: TRBV2
CDR3 protein: ASTPLVTDTQY

clone size: .
J gene: TRBJ2-5
V gene: TRBV15
CDR3 protein: ATSEPGLAGETQY

clone size: .
J gene: TRBJ2-1
V gene: TRBV29-1
CDR3 protein: SGDGIGGGEQF

clone size: .
J gene: TRBJ2-5
V gene: TRBV6-2/TRBV6-3
CDR3 protein: ASSYGGGGGGRETQY

clone size: many
J gene: TRBJ2-2
V gene: TRBV11-2
CDR3 protein: ASSLTSGPGELF

clone size: many
J gene: TRBJ2-5
V gene: TRBV28
CDR3 protein: ASSSVLRTSGRETQY

clone size: many
J gene: TRBJ2-7
V gene: TRBV6-2/TRBV6-3
CDR3 protein: ASSSPSGGWGYEQY

clone size: .
J gene: TRBJ1-1
V gene: TRBV6-1
CDR3 protein: ASTSPQYRGTDTEAF

clone size: once
J gene: TRBJ1-6
V gene: TRBV3-1
CDR3 protein: ARSQETDNSPLH

clone size: many
J gene: TRBJ2-2
V gene: TRBV6-6
CDR3 protein: ASSYRATGELF

clone size: few
J gene: TRBJ2-7
V gene: TRBV5-6
CDR3 protein: ASSFWTSYEQY

clone size: .
J gene: TRBJ2-6
V gene: TRBV9
CDR3 protein: ASSAQVGRSLRANVLT

clone size: many
J gene: TRBJ2-7
V gene: TRBV28
CDR3 protein: AGASGSPRSYEQY

clone size: many
J gene: TRBJ2-5
V gene: TRBV11-2
CDR3 protein: ASSLDRPSIQETQY

clone size: few
J gene: TRBJ2-3
V gene: TRBV20-1
CDR3 protein: SARGREGLGDTQY

clone size: few
J gene: TRBJ2-5
V gene: TRBV30
CDR3 protein: AWTNSPGGTQY

clone size: many
J gene: TRBJ2-7
V gene: TRBV18
CDR3 protein: ASSPSIYEQY

clone size: few
J gene: TRBJ1-1
V gene: TRBV7-9
CDR3 protein: ASSPQDSFLAEAF

clone size: .
J gene: TRBJ2-3
V gene: TRBV27
CDR3 protein: ASSSTEANTDTQY

clone size: .
J gene: TRBJ1-5
V gene: TRBV28
CDR3 protein: ASSDKSWWGNQPQH

clone size: .
J gene: TRBJ2-1
V gene: TRBV11-2
CDR3 protein: ASSLVGDRGSYNEQF

clone size: many
J gene: TRBJ2-7
V gene: TRBV10-1
CDR3 protein: ASSDRISYEQY

clone size: .
J gene: TRBJ2-1
V gene: TRBV6-1
CDR3 protein: ASTQETYNEQF

clone size: once
J gene: TRBJ2-5
V gene: TRBV28
CDR3 protein: ASSLFGGRALETQY

clone size: .
J gene: TRBJ2-5
V gene: TRBV7-2
CDR3 protein: ASSLGLTQETQY

clone size: many
J gene: TRBJ1-5
V gene: TRBV6-5
CDR3 protein: ASSYMEGEWNQPQH

clone size: .
J gene: TRBJ1-2
V gene: TRBV28
CDR3 protein: ASISGAQEDGYT

clone size: few
J gene: TRBJ2-1
V gene: TRBV19
CDR3 protein: ASSKAGTRKGEQF

clone size: .
J gene: TRBJ1-2
V gene: TRBV10-3
CDR3 protein: AISEQEGYGYT

clone size: few
J gene: TRBJ2-7
V gene: TRBV6-5
CDR3 protein: ASSYEDRVDPGEQY

clone size: .
J gene: TRBJ2-3
V gene: TRBV29-1
CDR3 protein: SVDGAGGADTQY

clone size: many
J gene: TRBJ2-1
V gene: TRBV7-8
CDR3 protein: ASSSLAGYYNEQF

clone size: .
J gene: TRBJ2-5
V gene: TRBV30
CDR3 protein: AWTAAQETQY

clone size: many
J gene: TRBJ2-1
V gene: TRBV5-1
CDR3 protein: ASSGGQGGWQEQF

clone size: .
J gene: TRBJ1-5
V gene: TRBV6-1
CDR3 protein: ASSIDRFLNQPQH

clone size: few
J gene: TRBJ1-5
V gene: TRBV24-1
CDR3 protein: ATSSGFDNQPQH

clone size: .
J gene: TRBJ1-2
V gene: TRBV20-1
CDR3 protein: SARSPPPYGYT

clone size: once
J gene: TRBJ2-1
V gene: TRBV4-1
CDR3 protein: ASSQDLWTSEYEQF

clone size: many
J gene: TRBJ2-1
V gene: TRBV11-2
CDR3 protein: ASSTFTGGNYNEQF

clone size: many
J gene: TRBJ2-2
V gene: TRBV6-1
CDR3 protein: ASSSGHRNAGELF

clone size: .
J gene: TRBJ2-1
V gene: TRBV28
CDR3 protein: ASTSGINEQF

clone size: few
J gene: TRBJ1-1
V gene: TRBV4-2
CDR3 protein: ASSQDRRGTEAF

clone size: .
J gene: TRBJ2-3
V gene: TRBV28
CDR3 protein: ASSLLVGQYTDTQY

clone size: many
J gene: TRBJ2-3
V gene: TRBV10-3
CDR3 protein: AISEDSAESSTDTQY

clone size: .
J gene: TRBJ1-1
V gene: TRBV19
CDR3 protein: ASSTGDWTEAF

clone size: many
J gene: TRBJ2-7
V gene: TRBV28
CDR3 protein: ASSQFRGFSTYEQY

clone size: many
J gene: TRBJ1-2
V gene: TRBV5-1
CDR3 protein: ASSSGTENIDYGYT

clone size: many
J gene: TRBJ2-1
V gene: TRBV14
CDR3 protein: ASSQDLGSSYNEQF

clone size: few
J gene: TRBJ2-1
V gene: TRBV29-1
CDR3 protein: SGRGKLAGAEGEQF

clone size: .
J gene: TRBJ2-4
V gene: TRBV7-8
CDR3 protein: ASSLETGLNIQY